The 12 T cell receptor beta chains below come from one sample, sequenced in a study of shared clonotypes between healthy human individuals. Clones were sequenced by immunoSEQ multiplex PCR, and TCRdb holds only the in-frame ones, with some missing. The data hold some 2,100,000 clones, with about 93% observed a single time. Naive CD8 isolation took CD45RO-negative cells positively selected for CCR7 and excluded terminally differentiated effector memory CD45RA+ cells. Sequences were obtained from naive CD8+ T cells from PBMCs. These receptors originate from a man aged 18 to 30 in good health. Some clones in this sample may be carry-over from other donors' samples.

The J gene is TRBJ2-3, the V gene TRBV18, with D possibly TRBD1 on 5 matching bases. The CDR3 has 16 residues. V gave up 3 bases and J gave up 3 bases, with 16 bases separating them. The V gene's germline CDR1 is KGHSH and CDR2 LQKENI. CDR3 sequence (DNA): TGTGCCAGCTCACCTTATCCCCCCAGGGTGACAGATACGCAGTATTTT. As protein: CASSPYPPRVTDTQYF. Filled out from reference TRBV18 and TRBJ2-3, the complete variable domain reads NAGVMQNPRHLVRRRGQEARLRCSPMKGHSHVYWYRQLPEEGLKFMVYLQKENIIDESGMPKERFSAEFPKEGPSILRIQQVVRGDSAAYFCASSPYPPRVTDTQYFGPGTRLTVL.

As regards this clone: The junction does not match germline at one end; this may be a read error. The rearrangement links TRBV7-9 to TRBJ2-7; maybe TRBD1 (6 bases). The CDR3 is made up of 13 amino acids. CDR1 is SEHNR, CDR2 FQNEAQ, per germline (reference sequence). CDR3 in DNA: TGTGCCAGCAGCACAACCCCTCCGGGACATCCGATCTTC. This sequence encodes CASSTTPPGHPIF.

Concerning this clone itself: Other DNA sequences of this sample code for an identical CDR3. The rearrangement joins TRBV28 to TRBJ2-7, with D possibly TRBD1 on 6 matching bases. Trimming shortened V by 5 bases and J by 4 bases, and 9 bases separated the two germline ends. The CDR3 consists of 12 residues. Germline CDR1 MDHEN, CDR2 SYDVKM. The CDR3 loop is CASSPGTYEQYF. In nucleotides, the CDR3 is TGTGCCAGCAGTCCAGGGACATACGAGCAGTACTTC.

The chain has TRBV9 and TRBJ2-1; D is unresolved. CDR1 is SGDLS, CDR2 YYNGEE, per germline. The length of the CDR3 is 12 residues. V gave up 4 bases and J gave up 3 bases, with 5 bases separating them. CDR3 nucleotides: TGTGCCAGCAGCCAACACTACAATGAGCAGTTCTTC. It is translated as CASSQHYNEQFF.

V and J are TRBV6-4 and TRBJ2-1, with a possible D match to TRBD2 (5 bases). The germline V gene has CDR1 MRHNA and CDR2 SNTAGT. The CDR3 covers 15 residues. Deletions cut 2 bases from V and 0 bases from J, with 8 bases between. In nucleotides, the CDR3 is TGTGCCAGCAGTGACGAGGGAGACTCCTACAATGAGCAGTTCTTC. The encoded protein is CASSDEGDSYNEQFF.

This clone showed up just a few times. The chain uses TRBV28 and TRBJ1-1, with D possibly being TRBD1 (6 bases). The CDR3 contains 13 residues. Germline lookup yields CDR1 MDHEN and CDR2 SYDVKM. Trimming took off 6 bases at V and 1 base at J, with 9 bases between the two ends. The CDR3 DNA reads TGTGCCAGCAGATGGACAGCGAACACTGAAGCTTTCTTT. Amino acid sequence: CASRWTANTEAFF.

The CDR3 DNA sequence: TGTGCCAGCAGCTCAGTACAGAAGCCATACGAGCAGTACTTC. Amino acids: CASSSVQKPYEQYF. This chain uses TRBV7-2 with TRBJ2-7; the D is unclear. The CDR3 is 14 residues long. The V end was cut by 4 bases, the J end by 4 bases, with 14 bases between. Germline CDR1 and CDR2: SGHTA and FQGNSA.

The chain is built from TRBV29-1 and TRBJ2-1, with D unclear. The CDR3 sequence is 14 residues long. Germline assignment: CDR1 SQVTM and CDR2 ANQGSEA. Between the trimmed V and J ends, which lost 3 bases and 3 bases, there was a span of 12 bases. In DNA, the CDR3 is TGCAGCGTTGATGTAGATCGGGTCTACAATGAGCAGTTCTTC. Amino acids: CSVDVDRVYNEQFF.

The sample holds one count of this clone. This sequence joins TRBV10-2 and TRBJ1-4; 7 bases line up with TRBD1. Germline CDR1 is WSHSY and CDR2 is SAAADI. Losses at the gene ends were 3 bases for V and 5 bases for J; bases not matched to a gene: 6. This CDR3 has 15 amino acids. CDR3 DNA: TGCGCCAGCAGTGAAGACAGGGCACTAAATGAAAAACTGTTTTTT. Its translation: CASSEDRALNEKLFF.

The CDR3 nucleotides read TGCGCCAGCAACTCGGGACTAGCGGGAGAGACCTCTGAGCAGTTCTTC. Translating gives CASNSGLAGETSEQFF. V usage is TRBV5-1 and J usage is TRBJ2-1, with 14 bases that match TRBD2. The CDR3 contains 16 residues. CDR1 and CDR2 (germline): SGHRS, YFSETQ. J was trimmed by 9 bases and V by 6 bases; bases with no gene match: 11.

This chain uses TRBV28 with TRBJ1-1; D gene ambiguous. V lost 5 bases, J lost 3 bases, and 1 base lay in between. Germline loops: CDR1 MDHEN, CDR2 SYDVKM. This CDR3 comprises 10 residues. The DNA for the CDR3 is TGTGCCAGCAGTCACACTGAAGCTTTCTTT. As protein: CASSHTEAFF.

V is TRBV27 and J is TRBJ2-1; 7 nucleotides line up with TRBD1. Trimming took 4 bases from V and 7 from J; bases not matched to a gene: 7. CDR1 is MNHEY, CDR2 SMNVEV, per germline (reference sequence). This CDR3 spans 14 amino acids. CDR3: CASSSRQGWNEQFF. CDR3 sequence (DNA): TGTGCCAGCAGTTCCCGACAGGGTTGGAATGAGCAGTTCTTC.